The TCR beta chain under discussion was sequenced for a study of T cells in pancreatic ductal adenocarcinoma. With V trimmed by 3 bases and J by 8 bases, 6 bases remained unmatched. This CDR3 contains 13 residues. The germline gives CDR1 MGHDK, CDR2 SYGVNS. Turning to this clone: Its specificity is unknown.

Data came from immunoSEQ multiplex PCR; TCRdb stores just in-frame clones and leaves some out. The table shows about 98,000 clones, with 90% to 95% occurring only once. Points from the study as a whole: Compared with tumor, blood showed more total productive templates and approximately 8-fold more clonotypes. Mean clonality was approximately 0.1 in tumors and 0.07 to 0.075 in blood, not significantly different.

No neoadjuvant therapy was given to the selected pancreatic ductal adenocarcinoma patients before their surgery. The source of this sequence is a human donor with pancreatic ductal adenocarcinoma. V is TRBV25-1 and J is TRBJ1-2; TRBD1 aligns across 7 bases. The sequencing sample was made of PBMCs. CDR3 sequence (DNA): TGTGCCAGCAGTGACGACAGGGTTTACGGCTACACCTTC. Its translation: CASSDDRVYGYTF.